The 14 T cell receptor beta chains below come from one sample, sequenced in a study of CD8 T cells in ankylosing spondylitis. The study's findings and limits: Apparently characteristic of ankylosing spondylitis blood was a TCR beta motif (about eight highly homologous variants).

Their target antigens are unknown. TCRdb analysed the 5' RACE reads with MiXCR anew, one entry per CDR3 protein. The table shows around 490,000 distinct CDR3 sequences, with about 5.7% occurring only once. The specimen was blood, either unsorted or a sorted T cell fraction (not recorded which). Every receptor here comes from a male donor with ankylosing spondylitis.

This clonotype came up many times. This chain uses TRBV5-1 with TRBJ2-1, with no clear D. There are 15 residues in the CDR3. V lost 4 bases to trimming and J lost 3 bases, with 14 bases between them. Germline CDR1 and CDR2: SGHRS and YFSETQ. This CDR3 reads CASSRASLLYNEQFF. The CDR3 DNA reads TGCGCCAGCAGCCGGGCCTCTTTGCTCTACAATGAGCAGTTCTTC. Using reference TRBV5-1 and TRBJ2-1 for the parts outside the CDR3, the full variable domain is KAGVTQTPRYLIKTRGQQVTLSCSPISGHRSVSWYQQTPGQGLQFLFEYFSETQRNKGNFPGRFSGRQFSNSRSEMNVSTLELGDSALYLCASSRASLLYNEQFFGPGTRLTVL.

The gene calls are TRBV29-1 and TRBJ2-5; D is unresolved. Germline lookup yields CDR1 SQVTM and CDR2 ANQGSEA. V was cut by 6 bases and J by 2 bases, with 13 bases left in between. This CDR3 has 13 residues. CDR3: CSVRRKLQETQYF. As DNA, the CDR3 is TGCAGCGTCAGACGGAAGCTACAAGAGACCCAGTACTTC.

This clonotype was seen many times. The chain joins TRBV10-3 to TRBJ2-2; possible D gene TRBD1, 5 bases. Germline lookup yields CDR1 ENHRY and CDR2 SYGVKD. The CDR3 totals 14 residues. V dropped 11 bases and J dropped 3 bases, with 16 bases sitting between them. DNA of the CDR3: TGTGCCTCCCTCAGGGAACCTGACACCGGGGAGCTGTTTTTT. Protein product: CASLREPDTGELFF.

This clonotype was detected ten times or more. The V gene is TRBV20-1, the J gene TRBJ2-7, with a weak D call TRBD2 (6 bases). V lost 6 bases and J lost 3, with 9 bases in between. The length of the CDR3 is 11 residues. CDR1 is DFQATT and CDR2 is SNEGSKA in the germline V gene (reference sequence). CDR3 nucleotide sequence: TGCAGTGCGGGAGGTCTCTACGAGCAGTACTTC. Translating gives CSAGGLYEQYF.

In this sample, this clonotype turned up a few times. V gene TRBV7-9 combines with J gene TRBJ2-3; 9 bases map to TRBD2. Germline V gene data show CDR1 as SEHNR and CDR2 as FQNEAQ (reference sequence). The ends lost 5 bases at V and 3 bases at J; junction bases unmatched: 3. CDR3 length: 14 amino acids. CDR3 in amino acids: CASSRTSVTDTQYF. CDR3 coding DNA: TGTGCCAGCAGCCGGACTAGCGTAACAGATACGCAGTATTTT.

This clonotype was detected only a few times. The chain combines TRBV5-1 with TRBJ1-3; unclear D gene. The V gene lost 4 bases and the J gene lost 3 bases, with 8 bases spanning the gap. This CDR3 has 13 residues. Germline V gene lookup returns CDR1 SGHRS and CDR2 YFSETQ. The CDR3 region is CASSRDIGNTIYF. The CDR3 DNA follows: TGCGCCAGCAGCCGAGACATTGGAAACACCATATATTTT.

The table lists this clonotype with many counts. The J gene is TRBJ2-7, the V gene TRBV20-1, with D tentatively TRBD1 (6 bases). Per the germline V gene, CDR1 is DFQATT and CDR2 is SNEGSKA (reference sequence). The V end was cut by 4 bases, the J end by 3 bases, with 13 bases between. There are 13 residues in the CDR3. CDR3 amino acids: CSAKYRADYEQYF. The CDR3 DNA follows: TGCAGTGCTAAGTACAGGGCCGACTACGAGCAGTACTTC.

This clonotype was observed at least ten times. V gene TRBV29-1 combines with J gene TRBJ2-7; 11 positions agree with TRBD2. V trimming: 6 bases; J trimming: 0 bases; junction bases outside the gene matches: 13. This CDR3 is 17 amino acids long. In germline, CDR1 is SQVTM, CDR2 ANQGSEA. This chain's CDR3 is CSVTGTSGSRSSYEQYF. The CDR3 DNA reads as TGCAGCGTAACCGGGACTAGCGGCTCGCGCAGCTCCTACGAGCAGTACTTC.

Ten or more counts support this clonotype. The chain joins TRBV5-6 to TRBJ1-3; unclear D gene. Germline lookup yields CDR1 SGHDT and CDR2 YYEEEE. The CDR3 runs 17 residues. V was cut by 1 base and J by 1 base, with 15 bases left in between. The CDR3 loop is CASSLSDTVLSGNTIYF. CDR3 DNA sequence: TGTGCCAGCAGCTTGTCAGACACCGTCCTGTCTGGAAACACCATATATTTT.

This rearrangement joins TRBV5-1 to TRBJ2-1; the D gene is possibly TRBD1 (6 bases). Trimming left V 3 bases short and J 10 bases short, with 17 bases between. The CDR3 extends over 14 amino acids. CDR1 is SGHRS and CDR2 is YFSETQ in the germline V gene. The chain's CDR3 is CASSSVDSVWEQFF. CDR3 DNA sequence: TGCGCCAGCAGCTCCGTGGACAGTGTATGGGAGCAGTTCTTC.

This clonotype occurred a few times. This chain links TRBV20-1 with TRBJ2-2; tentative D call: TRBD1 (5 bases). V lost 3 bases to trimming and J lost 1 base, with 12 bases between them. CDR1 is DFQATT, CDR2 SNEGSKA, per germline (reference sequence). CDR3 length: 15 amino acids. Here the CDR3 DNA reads TGCAGTGCTAGGGACGGACATTGGAACACCGGGGAGCTGTTTTTT. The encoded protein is CSARDGHWNTGELFF.

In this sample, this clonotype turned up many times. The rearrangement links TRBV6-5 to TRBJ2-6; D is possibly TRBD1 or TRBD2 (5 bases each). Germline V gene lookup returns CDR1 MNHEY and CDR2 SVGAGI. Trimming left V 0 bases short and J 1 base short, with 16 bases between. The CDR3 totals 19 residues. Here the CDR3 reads CASSYSGSGSWSGANVLTF. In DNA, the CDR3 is TGTGCCAGCAGTTACTCGGGGTCAGGGAGTTGGTCTGGGGCCAACGTCCTGACTTTC.

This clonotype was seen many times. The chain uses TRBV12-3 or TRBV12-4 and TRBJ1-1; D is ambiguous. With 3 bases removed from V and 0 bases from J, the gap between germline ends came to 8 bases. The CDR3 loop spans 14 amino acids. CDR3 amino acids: CASSFGWMNTEAFF. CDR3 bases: TGTGCCAGCAGTTTCGGATGGATGAACACTGAAGCTTTCTTT.

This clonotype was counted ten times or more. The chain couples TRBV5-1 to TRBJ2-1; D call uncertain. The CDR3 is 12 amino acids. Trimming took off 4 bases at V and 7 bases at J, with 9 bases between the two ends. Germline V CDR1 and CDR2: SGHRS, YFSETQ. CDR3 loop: CASSPIGNEQFF. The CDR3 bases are TGCGCCAGCAGCCCGATAGGGAATGAGCAGTTCTTC.